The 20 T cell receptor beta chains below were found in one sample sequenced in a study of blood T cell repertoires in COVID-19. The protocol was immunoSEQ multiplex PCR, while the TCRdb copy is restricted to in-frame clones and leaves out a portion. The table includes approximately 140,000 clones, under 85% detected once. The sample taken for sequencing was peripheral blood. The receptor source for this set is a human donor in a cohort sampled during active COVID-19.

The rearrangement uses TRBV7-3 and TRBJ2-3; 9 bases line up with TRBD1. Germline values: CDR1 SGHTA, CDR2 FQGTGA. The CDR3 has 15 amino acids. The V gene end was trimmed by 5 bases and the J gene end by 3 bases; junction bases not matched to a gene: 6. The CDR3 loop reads CASSQMTGGTDTQYF. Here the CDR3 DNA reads TGTGCCAGCAGCCAGATGACAGGGGGGACAGATACGCAGTATTTT.

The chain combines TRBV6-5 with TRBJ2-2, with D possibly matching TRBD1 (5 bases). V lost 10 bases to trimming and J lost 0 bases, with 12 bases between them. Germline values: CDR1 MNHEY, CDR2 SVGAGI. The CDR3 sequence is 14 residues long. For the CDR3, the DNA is TGTGCCACCTCGGCAGGGACGAACACCGGGGAGCTGTTTTTT. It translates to CATSAGTNTGELFF.

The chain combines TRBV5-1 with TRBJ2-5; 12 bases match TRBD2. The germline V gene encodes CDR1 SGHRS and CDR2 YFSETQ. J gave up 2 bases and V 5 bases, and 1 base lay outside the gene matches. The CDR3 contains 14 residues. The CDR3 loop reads CASRGTSGQETQYF. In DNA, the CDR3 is TGCGCCAGCAGGGGGACTAGCGGGCAAGAGACCCAGTACTTC. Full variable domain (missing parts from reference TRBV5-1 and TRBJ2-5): KAGVTQTPRYLIKTRGQQVTLSCSPISGHRSVSWYQQTPGQGLQFLFEYFSETQRNKGNFPGRFSGRQFSNSRSEMNVSTLELGDSALYLCASRGTSGQETQYFGPGTRLLVL.

The CDR3 is CASSEVGARAETQYF. The DNA for the CDR3 is TGTGCCAGCAGTGAAGTGGGGGCGCGGGCAGAGACCCAGTACTTC. The rearrangement links TRBV6-1 to TRBJ2-5; a weak D match, TRBD1 (6 bases). V lost 1 base to trimming and J lost 4 bases, with 13 bases between them. There are 15 residues in the CDR3. Germline V lookup: CDR1 MNHNS, CDR2 SASEGT.

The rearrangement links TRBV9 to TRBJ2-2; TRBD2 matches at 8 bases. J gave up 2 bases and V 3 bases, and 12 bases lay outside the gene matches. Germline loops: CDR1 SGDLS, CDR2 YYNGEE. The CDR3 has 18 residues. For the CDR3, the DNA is TGTGCCAGCAGCGAGGGTCCGGGCGGGGGGACAAACACCGGGGAGCTGTTTTTT. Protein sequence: CASSEGPGGGTNTGELFF.

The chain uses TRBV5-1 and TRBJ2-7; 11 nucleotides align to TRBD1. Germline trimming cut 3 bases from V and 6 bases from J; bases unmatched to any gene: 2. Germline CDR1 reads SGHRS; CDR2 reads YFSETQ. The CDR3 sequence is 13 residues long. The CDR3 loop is CASSSGTGGEQYF. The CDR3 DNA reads TGCGCCAGCAGCTCCGGGACAGGGGGCGAGCAGTACTTC.

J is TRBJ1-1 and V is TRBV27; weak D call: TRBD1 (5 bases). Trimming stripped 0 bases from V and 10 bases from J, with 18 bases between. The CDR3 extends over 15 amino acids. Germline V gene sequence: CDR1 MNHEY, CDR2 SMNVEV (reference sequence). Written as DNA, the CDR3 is TGTGCCAGCAGTTTATCGGAAGGGGCGGCTGCTGGAGCTTTCTTT. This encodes CASSLSEGAAAGAFF.

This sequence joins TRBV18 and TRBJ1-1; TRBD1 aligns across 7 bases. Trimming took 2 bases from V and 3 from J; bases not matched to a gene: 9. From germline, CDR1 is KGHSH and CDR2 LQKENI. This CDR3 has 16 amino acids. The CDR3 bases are TGTGCCAGCTCACCATCACAGGGGCCCGGGGACACTGAAGCTTTCTTT. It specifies CASSPSQGPGDTEAFF.

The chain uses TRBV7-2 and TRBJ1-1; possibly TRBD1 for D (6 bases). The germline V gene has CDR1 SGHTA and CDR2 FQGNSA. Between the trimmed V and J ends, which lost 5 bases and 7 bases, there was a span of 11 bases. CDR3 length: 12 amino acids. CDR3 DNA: TGTGCCAGCAGCCGCCAGGGGTATGAAGCTTTCTTT. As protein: CASSRQGYEAFF. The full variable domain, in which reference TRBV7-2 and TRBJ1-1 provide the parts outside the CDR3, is GAGVSQSPSNKVTEKGKDVELRCDPISGHTALYWYRQSLGQGLEFLIYFQGNSAPDKSGLPSDRFSAERTGGSVSTLTIQRTQQEDSAVYLCASSRQGYEAFFGQGTRLTVV.

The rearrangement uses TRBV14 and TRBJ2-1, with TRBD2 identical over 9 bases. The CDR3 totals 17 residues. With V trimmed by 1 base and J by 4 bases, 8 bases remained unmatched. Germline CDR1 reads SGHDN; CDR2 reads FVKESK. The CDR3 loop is CASSQGARGGAYNEQFF. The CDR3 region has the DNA TGTGCCAGCAGCCAAGGGGCGCGCGGGGGGGCATACAATGAGCAGTTCTTC.

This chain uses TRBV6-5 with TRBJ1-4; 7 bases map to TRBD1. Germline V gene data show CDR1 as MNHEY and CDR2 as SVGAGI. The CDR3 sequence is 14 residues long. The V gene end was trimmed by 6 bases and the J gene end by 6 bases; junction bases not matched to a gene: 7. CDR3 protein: CASSAGTVDEKLFF. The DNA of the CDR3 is TGTGCCAGCAGCGCCGGGACAGTGGATGAAAAACTGTTTTTT.

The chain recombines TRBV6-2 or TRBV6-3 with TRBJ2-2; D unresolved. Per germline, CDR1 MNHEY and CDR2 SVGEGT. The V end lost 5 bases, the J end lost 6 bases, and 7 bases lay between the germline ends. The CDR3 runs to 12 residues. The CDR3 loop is CASSTSSGELFF. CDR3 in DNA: TGTGCCAGCAGTACAAGTTCCGGGGAGCTGTTTTTT.

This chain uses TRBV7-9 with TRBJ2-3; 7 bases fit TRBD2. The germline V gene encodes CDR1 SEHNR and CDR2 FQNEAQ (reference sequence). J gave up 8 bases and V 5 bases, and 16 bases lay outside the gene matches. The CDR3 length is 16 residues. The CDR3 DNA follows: TGTGCCAGCAGCCCCGGGCGGGGGATGCCACCGACTACGCAGTATTTT. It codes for CASSPGRGMPPTTQYF. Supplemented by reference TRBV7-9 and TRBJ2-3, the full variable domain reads DTGVSQNPRHKITKRGQNVTFRCDPISEHNRLYWYRQTLGQGPEFLTYFQNEAQLEKSRLLSDRFSAERPKGSFSTLEIQRTEQGDSAMYLCASSPGRGMPPTTQYFGPGTRLTVL.

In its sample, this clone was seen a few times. Here the CDR3 DNA reads TGCGCCAGCAGCTTGGGGACAGAAGAGACCCAGTACTTC. Its translation: CASSLGTEETQYF. V and J are TRBV5-1 and TRBJ2-5, with D perhaps matching TRBD1 (6 bases). Germline-derived CDR1 and CDR2 are SGHRS and YFSETQ. Trimming shortened V by 0 bases and J by 3 bases, and 6 bases separated the two germline ends. CDR3 length equals 13 residues.

Written as DNA, the CDR3 is TGTGCCAGCAGGGGGCCCTCCCCCCTAGGCTACACCTTC. Its translation: CASRGPSPLGYTF. The chain combines TRBV6-5 with TRBJ1-2, with D perhaps TRBD1 (5 bases). The V end was cut by 6 bases, the J end by 8 bases, with 16 bases between. The CDR3 has 13 residues. From germline, CDR1 is MNHEY and CDR2 SVGAGI.

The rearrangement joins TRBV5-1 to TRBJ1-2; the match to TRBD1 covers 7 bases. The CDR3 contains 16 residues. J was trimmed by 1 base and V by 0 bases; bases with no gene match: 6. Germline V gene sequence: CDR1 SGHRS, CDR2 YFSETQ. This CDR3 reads CASSLGGDSHNYGYTF. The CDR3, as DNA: TGCGCCAGCAGCTTGGGTGGGGACAGCCATAACTATGGCTACACCTTC. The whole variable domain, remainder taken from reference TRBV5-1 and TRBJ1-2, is KAGVTQTPRYLIKTRGQQVTLSCSPISGHRSVSWYQQTPGQGLQFLFEYFSETQRNKGNFPGRFSGRQFSNSRSEMNVSTLELGDSALYLCASSLGGDSHNYGYTFGSGTRLTVV.

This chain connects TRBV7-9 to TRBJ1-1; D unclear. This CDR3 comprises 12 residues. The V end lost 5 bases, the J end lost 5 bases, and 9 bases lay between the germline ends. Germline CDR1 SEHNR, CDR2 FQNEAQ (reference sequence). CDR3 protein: CASSPVITEAFF. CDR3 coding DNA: TGTGCCAGCAGCCCAGTTATTACTGAAGCTTTCTTT.

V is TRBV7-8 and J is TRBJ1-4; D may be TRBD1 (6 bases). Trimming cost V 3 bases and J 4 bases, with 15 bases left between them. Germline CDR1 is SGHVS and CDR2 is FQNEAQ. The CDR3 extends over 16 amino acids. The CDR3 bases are TGTGCCAGCAGCTTGGAGGGGAGGGGGGTTAATGAAAAACTGTTTTTT. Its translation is CASSLEGRGVNEKLFF.

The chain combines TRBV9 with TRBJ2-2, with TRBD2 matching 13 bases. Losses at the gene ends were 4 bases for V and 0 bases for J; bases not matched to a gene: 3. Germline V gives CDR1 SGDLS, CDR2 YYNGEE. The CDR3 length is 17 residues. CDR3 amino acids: CASSRTSGGANTGELFF. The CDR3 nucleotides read TGTGCCAGCAGCAGGACTAGCGGGGGCGCGAACACCGGGGAGCTGTTTTTT.

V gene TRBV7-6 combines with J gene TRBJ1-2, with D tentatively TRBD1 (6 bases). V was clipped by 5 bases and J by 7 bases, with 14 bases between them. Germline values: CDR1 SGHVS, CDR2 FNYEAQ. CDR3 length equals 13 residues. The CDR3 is CASSPGGAGGYTF. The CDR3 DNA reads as TGTGCCAGCAGCCCGGGGGGGGCTGGTGGCTACACCTTC. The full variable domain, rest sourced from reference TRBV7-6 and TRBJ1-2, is GAGVSQSPRYKVTKRGQDVALRCDPISGHVSLYWYRQALGQGPEFLTYFNYEAQQDKSGLPNDRFSAERPEGSISTLTIQRTEQRDSAMYRCASSPGGAGGYTFGSGTRLTVV.